This T cell receptor (beta chain) appears in the sequencing data of a study of T cells after yellow fever vaccination (dated by TCRdb to between 2019 and 2020). As for the study more broadly: Staining for CD3, CD45RA, CCR7 and CD95 was used to sort memory subsets (EM, EMRA, CM and Tscm) on a BD FACS Aria III. Two healthy male donors, one aged 18 to 30 and one aged 30 to 40 years, made up the cohort. To follow T-cell clones before and after both primary and booster YFV17D yellow fever vaccination, bulk TCR alpha and beta repertoires underwent longitudinal sequencing. Sorting of memory subsets took place on days 0, 15 and 45 and at 18 months after primary vaccination, as well as on days 0, 15 and 45 after the 30-year booster. The SMART-Seq v4 Ultra Low Input RNA kit was used to prepare libraries from fractions with low cell numbers. Blood samples were taken at several timepoints before and after primary and secondary immunization, and bulk PBMC replicates and cell subsets were isolated. Broad study findings and their caveats: Computational filtering was needed because FACS-sorted repertoires could contain abundant contaminating clonotypes from the bulk population. In the sorted memory subsets on day 0, nearly all vaccine-responding clonotypes were below the level of detection. A small share of clonotypes occurred in both CD4 and CD8 compartments, likely arising from convergent recombination. Compared with the primary T-cell response, the secondary T-cell response was faster but weaker, reaching its peak on day 5 rather than on day 15. After the booster, most clones that had expanded after primary vaccination were detected again (around 95% of CD4 and roughly nine tenths of CD8), suggesting broad maintenance of memory. Because the study included only two donors, the extent to which the findings can be generalized is limited.

This clonotype turned up a few times. Base-call qualities are not available, and no considerably larger clone is one nucleotide away. Reading the label with the study, this specimen's treatment or condition is: live attenuated yellow fever vaccine strain. PBMCs were isolated from peripheral blood using a standard Ficoll-Paque protocol. RNA from sorted memory subsets was extracted with the RNeasy Micro Kit. The CDR3 runs 15 amino acids, cysteine and phenylalanine included. This entry keeps only the CDR3 DNA: 45 bases, framed from base 1. Trimmed from V: 5 bases; trimmed from J: 12 bases; junction bases lacking a gene match: 15. The sequencer listed for this sample is Illumina NovaSeq 6000. TCR cDNA was made using 5'RACE template switching, a step that added a universal primer site and unique molecular identifiers. Priming for cDNA synthesis came from both the TCR alpha and TCR beta constant segments. Libraries were amplified in two PCR steps, with sample barcodes and sequencing adapters added in the second step. Libraries were sequenced on Illumina HiSeq 2500 (2x100 bp) or NovaSeq (2x150 bp). The authors' analysis ran thus. Demultiplexing of reads and collapsing into UMI consensus sequences were performed with MIGEC, and V(D)J alignment was carried out with MiXCR. Using edgeR on replicate PBMC samples, clonotypes were called vaccine-responding if FDR was below 0.01 and the log2 fold change was above 5 up to day 15. Each bulk clonotype was labeled CD4 or CD8 based on which sequenced repertoire, CD4 or CD8, contained the clonotype at higher abundance. To estimate how each clone was distributed across memory phenotypes, clonotype frequencies in memory subsets were weighted by FACS-sorted cell numbers. TCRdb trimmed the raw reads at Q25, called clones with MiXCR and kept productive beta chains. Each entry is one CDR3 protein sequence, shown with its most common DNA and genes. These V and J calls derive from TCRdb rather than the authors' analysis. The sample has more than 45,000 distinct CDR3 sequences on record, 4.5% to 6% of them singletons. 25% to 40% of the sample is in the top ten clones.

The receptor chain draws on TRBV12-3 or TRBV12-4 and TRBJ1-2; TRBD1 lines up with 10 middle nucleotides. Sequences were derived from PBMCs, either bulk or a sorted T-cell subset (CD4+, CD8+, memory, or dextramer-sorted; not recorded which), sampled on the day of the yellow fever booster vaccination. The TCR sequence derives from a man between 18 and 35 years old who received the YFV17D yellow fever vaccine. The base sequence is TGTGCCAGCAGTCCCCGGGACAGGGGAGGGGGGAGTGACACCTTC. It encodes CASSPRDRGGGSDTF.